The 28 T cell receptor beta chains listed next were all sequenced from one sample in a study of cytomegalovirus exposure and HLA in healthy donors. It was with 60 Vbeta and 13 Jbeta primers that the PCR ran. TCRdb's table, derived via immunoSEQ multiplex PCR, lists solely in-frame clones and lacks some. This sample carries some 140,000 clones, around 80% of them seen once, and the ten largest clones take approximately 1.3%. The specimen was PBMCs. These receptors came from a male donor in good health and CMV-seropositive.

V usage is TRBV28 and J usage is TRBJ2-3, with TRBD1 identical over 8 bases. This CDR3 region has 18 residues. The germline gives CDR1 MDHEN, CDR2 SYDVKM. The V gene end was trimmed by 2 bases and the J gene end by 1 base; junction bases not matched to a gene: 11. Here the CDR3 reads CASSLGVFGTGGTDTQYF. CDR3 in DNA: TGTGCCAGCAGTTTAGGAGTCTTCGGGACAGGAGGCACAGATACGCAGTATTTT.

This clone appeared a few times. The rearrangement uses TRBV9 and TRBJ1-5, with 7 bases identical to TRBD1. This CDR3 has 13 residues. Trimming cost V 4 bases and J 8 bases; bases outside gene matches: 6. Germline CDR1 is SGDLS and CDR2 is YYNGEE. In nucleotides, the CDR3 is TGTGCCAGCAGCCCAAGACAGGGAGAGCCCCAGCATTTT. Translation gives CASSPRQGEPQHF.

On this clone: The germline gene is not matched at one end of the junction; a read error may be the cause. V usage is TRBV7-9 and J usage is TRBJ2-7; TRBD1 agrees at 8 bases. The CDR3 runs to 13 residues. Germline loops: CDR1 SEHNR, CDR2 FQNEAQ (reference sequence). CDR3 region: CSSSLATGAEQYF. The CDR3 DNA reads as TGTTCCAGCAGCTTAGCGACAGGGGCCGAGCAGTACTTC. The entire variable domain, with the rest obtained from reference TRBV7-9 and TRBJ2-7, is as follows: DTGVSQNPRHKITKRGQNVTFRCDPISEHNRLYWYRQTLGQGPEFLTYFQNEAQLEKSRLLSDRFSAERPKGSFSTLEIQRTEQGDSAMYLCSSSLATGAEQYFGPGTRLTVT.

The V and J genes are TRBV6-5 and TRBJ2-3; TRBD2 agrees at 11 bases. V was clipped by 5 bases and J by 5 bases; unmatched bases: 6. The germline V gene has CDR1 MNHEY and CDR2 SVGAGI. CDR3 length equals 15 residues. The CDR3 spells CASSNIGLAGDTQYF. The CDR3 coding sequence is TGTGCCAGCAGTAACATCGGACTAGCGGGAGATACGCAGTATTTT.

This clone is a singleton in its sample. The rearrangement joins TRBV28 to TRBJ2-1, with D tentatively TRBD2 (5 bases). Germline lookup yields CDR1 MDHEN and CDR2 SYDVKM. Trimming left V 5 bases short and J 7 bases short, with 18 bases between. This CDR3 spans 15 amino acids. In DNA, the CDR3 is TGTGCCAGCAGTGACGGACCGGGGTCCCTGAATGAGCAGTTCTTC. This gives the protein CASSDGPGSLNEQFF.

The table lists this clone with a few counts. This chain uses TRBV9 with TRBJ1-4; D might be TRBD1 (6 bases). Trimming removed 4 bases at V and 5 bases at J, with 18 bases between. The CDR3 length is 16 residues. Germline V CDR1 and CDR2: SGDLS, YYNGEE. The CDR3 sequence: CASSPGSDSLNEKLFF. The CDR3 DNA is TGTGCCAGCAGCCCCGGATCGGACAGCTTAAATGAAAAACTGTTTTTT.

This chain connects TRBV5-1 to TRBJ2-7, with 7 bases lining up with TRBD1. The CDR3 sequence is 14 residues long. The V segment lost 2 bases and the J segment 0 bases; nucleotides outside the gene matches: 2. Germline V gene sequence: CDR1 SGHRS, CDR2 YFSETQ. Here the CDR3 DNA reads TGCGCCAGCAGCTTACGACAGGGCTCCTACGAGCAGTACTTC. Translating gives CASSLRQGSYEQYF.

The chain links TRBV5-6 to TRBJ2-7; no clear D. CDR3 length: 14 amino acids. V shed 1 base and J shed 0 bases, with 8 bases lying between them. The germline CDR1 and CDR2 sequences are SGHDT and YYEEEE. CDR3 residues: CASSLRSLSYEQYF. The CDR3 DNA reads as TGTGCCAGCAGCTTGCGGTCCCTCTCCTACGAGCAGTACTTC.

This chain uses TRBV7-8 with TRBJ1-5; 9 nucleotides agree with TRBD1. The CDR3 extends over 15 amino acids. Germline-derived CDR1 and CDR2 are SGHVS and FQNEAQ. J lost 4 bases, V lost 5 bases, and 6 bases had no gene match. The CDR3 nucleotides read TGTGCCAGCAGCCCGGGACAGGGTGGGAATCAGCCCCAGCATTTT. As protein: CASSPGQGGNQPQHF.

V gene TRBV9 combines with J gene TRBJ1-3; D perhaps matches TRBD1 (6 bases). Germline CDR1 SGDLS, CDR2 YYNGEE. This CDR3 has 16 residues. The V and J ends lost 0 bases and 0 bases respectively, with 10 bases between them. This CDR3 is CASSVATGVSGNTIYF. CDR3 nucleotides: TGTGCCAGCAGCGTAGCGACAGGCGTCTCTGGAAACACCATATATTTT.

The chain uses TRBV5-5 and TRBJ1-2, with 9 bases lining up with TRBD1. Trimming at V came to 0 bases and at J to 1 base, leaving 10 bases not matched to a gene. The CDR3 covers 18 residues. CDR1 and CDR2 from the germline V gene are SGHKS and YYEKEE (reference sequence). The DNA for the CDR3 is TGTGCCAGCAGCTTGGAGATTTATGACAGGGGGTATAACTATGGCTACACCTTC. It yields the protein CASSLEIYDRGYNYGYTF.

The chain joins TRBV2 to TRBJ1-5; TRBD1 aligns across 7 bases. CDR1 SNHLY and CDR2 FYNNEI come from the germline V gene. This CDR3 region has 14 residues. V lost 5 bases and J lost 2; bases outside the gene matches: 3. The DNA for the CDR3 is TGTGCCAGCAGTAAGGGGGCAGGCAATCAGCCCCAGCATTTT. Translation: CASSKGAGNQPQHF.

The chain uses TRBV5-8 and TRBJ1-2, with 7 bases that match TRBD1. Germline lookup yields CDR1 SGHTS and CDR2 YDEGEE. V lost 4 bases and J lost 4; bases outside the gene matches: 4. CDR3 length: 13 residues. CDR3 loop: CASSADRLYGYTF. CDR3 DNA sequence: TGTGCCAGCAGCGCGGACAGGCTCTATGGCTACACCTTC.

CDR3 nucleotides: TGTGCCAGCAGCGGGGGGACAGCGAACACTGAAGCTTTCTTT. It yields the protein CASSGGTANTEAFF. V is TRBV9 and J is TRBJ1-1; TRBD1 aligns across 7 bases. The CDR3 has 14 amino acids. From germline, CDR1 is SGDLS and CDR2 YYNGEE. Trimming took 3 bases from V and 1 from J; bases not matched to a gene: 3.

The DNA of the CDR3 is TGTGCCAGCAGCTTAGCGGGGGGCCGCGAGCAGTACTTC. Residues: CASSLAGGREQYF. This rearrangement joins TRBV11-2 to TRBJ2-7; D may be TRBD2 (7 bases). The CDR3 contains 13 residues. V was cut by 1 base and J by 6 bases, with 10 bases left in between. The V gene's germline CDR1 is SGHAT and CDR2 FQNNGV.

The CDR3 coding sequence is TGTGCCAGCAGCCTAGCGGGGGGGATCTACAATGAGCAGTTCTTC. Residues: CASSLAGGIYNEQFF. The V gene is TRBV11-2, the J gene TRBJ2-1, with 12 bases lining up with TRBD2. CDR1 is SGHAT and CDR2 is FQNNGV in the germline V gene. J was trimmed by 3 bases and V by 5 bases; bases with no gene match: 2. The CDR3 contains 15 residues.

V is TRBV6-5 and J is TRBJ1-1; 8 bases are a match to TRBD1. V gave up 5 bases and J gave up 8 bases; unmatched junction bases: 10. Germline CDR1 reads MNHEY; CDR2 reads SVGAGI. The CDR3 runs 14 residues. The CDR3 spells CASSGFGQGGEAFF. The CDR3 region has the DNA TGTGCCAGCAGTGGATTCGGACAGGGAGGAGAAGCTTTCTTT.

This clone has just a few counts. The chain employs TRBV4-2 and TRBJ1-4; TRBD1 is a possible D gene (6 bases). This CDR3 comprises 16 residues. CDR1 is LGHNA, CDR2 YNFKEQ, per germline. The V end was cut by 2 bases, the J end by 3 bases, with 13 bases between. The CDR3 DNA reads TGTGCCAGCAGCCAAAGGGGGGGGACCTCTAATGAAAAACTGTTTTTT. It specifies CASSQRGGTSNEKLFF.

The V call is TRBV11-3, the J call TRBJ1-1, with D hard to call. This CDR3 is built from 17 residues. Germline V gene data show CDR1 as SGHNT and CDR2 as YENEEA. Trimming removed 0 bases from V and 1 base from J, with 15 bases in between. Here the CDR3 reads CASSLEVENRENTEAFF. As DNA, the CDR3 is TGTGCCAGCAGCTTAGAGGTAGAAAACCGGGAGAACACTGAAGCTTTCTTT.

This chain connects TRBV7-2 to TRBJ2-7, with TRBD1 as a possible D gene (5 bases). The CDR3 loop spans 14 amino acids. V was trimmed by 5 bases and J by 2 bases, leaving 13 bases between them. Germline V gene sequence: CDR1 SGHTA, CDR2 FQGNSA. DNA for the CDR3: TGTGCCAGCAGCACGGACATTGGGACCTACGAGCAGTACTTC. Its translation is CASSTDIGTYEQYF.

This clone showed up just a few times. V and J are TRBV27 and TRBJ2-7; D perhaps matches TRBD1 (6 bases). Trimming took off 6 bases at V and 3 bases at J, with 15 bases between the two ends. The germline V gene encodes CDR1 MNHEY and CDR2 SMNVEV (reference sequence). The CDR3 contains 14 residues. This CDR3 reads CASRLSGEYYEQYF. CDR3 nucleotides: TGTGCCAGCAGGCTTTCAGGGGAGTACTACGAGCAGTACTTC.

The V gene is TRBV11-2, the J gene TRBJ2-5, with 7 nucleotides matching TRBD2. This CDR3 spans 14 amino acids. Germline trimming cut 6 bases from V and 4 bases from J; bases unmatched to any gene: 8. CDR1 is SGHAT and CDR2 is FQNNGV in the germline V gene. The DNA of the CDR3 is TGTGCCAGCAGGGGGGGGGTTCGGGTAGAGACCCAGTACTTC. It translates to CASRGGVRVETQYF.

This chain joins TRBV7-2 and TRBJ2-5; tentatively, D is TRBD2 (5 bases). The CDR3 loop spans 11 amino acids. Germline lookup yields CDR1 SGHTA and CDR2 FQGNSA. V was pared by 3 bases and J by 7 bases, with 6 bases between. CDR3 nucleotide sequence: TGTGCCAGCAGCTTTGAGGGGACCCAGTACTTC. Translating it yields CASSFEGTQYF.

The V and J genes are TRBV27 and TRBJ1-6; D is uncertain. The CDR3 covers 17 residues. Germline CDR1 and CDR2: MNHEY and SMNVEV (reference sequence). Trimming removed 3 bases from V and 5 bases from J, with 17 bases in between. The CDR3 protein is CASSLISVRLNNSPLHF. For the CDR3, the DNA is TGTGCCAGCAGTTTGATTTCGGTCCGCCTAAATAATTCACCCCTCCACTTT.

The gene calls are TRBV19 and TRBJ2-1; weak D call: TRBD1 (5 bases). In germline, CDR1 is LNHDA, CDR2 SQIVND (reference sequence). The CDR3 is made up of 14 amino acids. V shed 3 bases and J shed 10 bases, with 16 bases lying between them. The CDR3 DNA sequence: TGTGCCAGTAGTATCTACGGCAGGGCGGACGAGCAGTTCTTC. It encodes CASSIYGRADEQFF.

This chain connects TRBV6-5 to TRBJ2-5, with 12 bases lining up with TRBD2. The ends lost 4 bases at V and 6 bases at J; junction bases unmatched: 6. The germline CDR1 and CDR2 sequences are MNHEY and SVGAGI. The CDR3 covers 15 residues. The CDR3 spells CASSSSGGAIKTQYF. CDR3 sequence (DNA): TGTGCCAGCAGTTCTAGCGGGGGGGCAATAAAGACCCAGTACTTC.

The chain has TRBV10-3 and TRBJ2-7; 7 bases are a match to TRBD1. The V and J ends lost 5 bases and 4 bases, in that order; junction bases with no gene match: 5. The germline V gene has CDR1 ENHRY and CDR2 SYGVKD. This CDR3 region has 13 residues. CDR3 amino acids: CAISRDSTYEQYF. The CDR3 bases are TGTGCCATCAGTCGGGACAGCACTTACGAGCAGTACTTC.

J is TRBJ1-5 and V is TRBV6-5, with D tentatively TRBD1 (5 bases). CDR1 MNHEY and CDR2 SVGAGI come from the germline V gene. The V end was cut by 10 bases, the J end by 6 bases, with 22 bases between. CDR3 size: 15 residues. CDR3 coding DNA: TGTGCCACCAAGAGTGGCGGAGGGGATGGTCAGCCCCAGCATTTT. Protein product: CATKSGGGDGQPQHF.